The 28 T cell receptor beta chains reported below all come from one sample, sequenced in a study of cytomegalovirus exposure and HLA in healthy donors. PCR amplification relied on 60 Vbeta primers (plus 13 Jbeta primers). Repertoires were generated with immunoSEQ multiplex PCR, while TCRdb's copy carries only in-frame clones and drops some. The sample includes around 140,000 clones, roughly 8.8% of them seen just once. Sequencing was carried out using PBMCs. These receptors came from a woman in her thirties or forties in good health and CMV-seropositive.

The CDR3 DNA reads TGTGCCAGCAGCTTAGATCCAAATAACTATGGCTACACCTTC. This translates into CASSLDPNNYGYTF. The chain combines TRBV11-2 with TRBJ1-2; D unclear. CDR1 SGHAT and CDR2 FQNNGV come from the germline V gene. This CDR3 is built from 14 residues. V lost 0 bases, J lost 1 base, and 6 bases lay in between.

The gene calls are TRBV29-1 and TRBJ1-2; D gene uncertain. The CDR3 runs 12 residues. Germline CDR1 SQVTM, CDR2 ANQGSEA. The V and J ends lost 6 bases and 8 bases respectively, with 16 bases between them. CDR3: CSVAAPKGGYTF. DNA for the CDR3: TGCAGCGTCGCGGCCCCAAAAGGCGGCTACACCTTC.

There are a few counts of this clone. The chain has TRBV10-2 and TRBJ2-2; 10 nucleotides align to TRBD2. This CDR3 has 18 amino acids. Trimming removed 4 bases from V and 3 bases from J; junction bases left unmatched: 11. Germline values: CDR1 WSHSY, CDR2 SAAADI. In nucleotides, the CDR3 is TGCGCCAGCAGTGTACTAGGGCTAGCGGGGGCCCACACCGGGGAGCTGTTTTTT. It codes for CASSVLGLAGAHTGELFF.

Comments on this clone: One junction end disagrees with the germline gene, perhaps due to a read error. The chain links TRBV29-1 to TRBJ1-4; 8 bases align to TRBD1. Germline V gene data show CDR1 as SQVTM and CDR2 as ANQGSEA. The CDR3 totals 14 residues. The DNA for the CDR3 is TGCAGCGTAGAAGGGACAGGCGATAATGAAAAACTGTTTTTT. It yields the protein CSVEGTGDNEKLFF.

The genes are TRBV5-4 and TRBJ1-1; perhaps TRBD1 as D (5 bases). The CDR3 is 14 amino acids. Germline V CDR1 and CDR2: SGHNT, YYREEE (reference sequence). Trimming took 3 bases from V and 4 from J, leaving 13 bases between them. Here the CDR3 DNA reads TGTGCCAGCAGCTCCCTGGACACACCCACTGAAGCTTTCTTT. It specifies CASSSLDTPTEAFF. Full variable domain (outside the CDR3, taken from reference TRBV5-4 and TRBJ1-1): ETGVTQSPTHLIKTRGQQVTLRCSSQSGHNTVSWYQQALGQGPQFIFQYYREEENGRGNFPPRFSGLQFPNYSSELNVNALELDDSALYLCASSSLDTPTEAFFGQGTRLTVV.

This clone was seen a few times. The chain links TRBV4-1 to TRBJ2-3; D perhaps matches TRBD2 (7 bases). The germline V gene encodes CDR1 MGHRA and CDR2 YSYEKL. V dropped 1 base and J dropped 0 bases, with 14 bases sitting between them. CDR3 length: 17 residues. CDR3 coding DNA: TGCGCCAGCAGCCAAGGTTGGGGGGGGCTAAGCACAGATACGCAGTATTTT. Translation gives CASSQGWGGLSTDTQYF.

V and J are TRBV5-1 and TRBJ2-7, with 9 bases lining up with TRBD2. This CDR3 contains 15 residues. Trimming took 3 bases from V and 7 from J; bases not matched to a gene: 11. In germline, CDR1 is SGHRS, CDR2 YFSETQ. The CDR3, as DNA: TGCGCCAGCAGCTCGTATCCTAGCGGGGTTTTGGAGCAGTACTTC. It yields the protein CASSSYPSGVLEQYF. Full variable domain (outside the CDR3, taken from reference TRBV5-1 and TRBJ2-7): KAGVTQTPRYLIKTRGQQVTLSCSPISGHRSVSWYQQTPGQGLQFLFEYFSETQRNKGNFPGRFSGRQFSNSRSEMNVSTLELGDSALYLCASSSYPSGVLEQYFGPGTRLTVT.

The genes are TRBV5-1 and TRBJ2-7; 10 nucleotides line up with TRBD1. The junction had 5 bases not matched to a gene; V was cut back by 3 bases and J by 5 bases. The CDR3 spans 14 residues. Germline-derived CDR1 and CDR2 are SGHRS and YFSETQ. The CDR3 DNA reads as TGCGCCAGCAGCTCAGGACAGGGGGGGCACGAGCAGTACTTC. Translation: CASSSGQGGHEQYF.

The chain joins TRBV19 to TRBJ2-3; 7 bases are a match to TRBD2. The CDR3 sequence is 16 residues long. Germline CDR1 is LNHDA and CDR2 is SQIVND (reference sequence). Trimming took 3 bases from V and 2 from J; bases not matched to a gene: 8. CDR3 DNA sequence: TGTGCCAGTAGTATGGAGGCTAGCGGCTACACAGATACGCAGTATTTT. Residues: CASSMEASGYTDTQYF.

This clone was counted between two and nine times. This chain joins TRBV6-1 and TRBJ1-1; tentatively, D is TRBD1 (5 bases). This CDR3 is 13 amino acids long. The germline V and J ends were trimmed by 2 bases and 4 bases, with 8 bases remaining between them. The germline V gene encodes CDR1 MNHNS and CDR2 SASEGT. CDR3 protein: CASSEQGSTEAFF. The CDR3 DNA is TGTGCCAGCAGTGAACAGGGAAGCACTGAAGCTTTCTTT.

J is TRBJ1-1 and V is TRBV7-9; D is possibly TRBD1 (6 bases). In germline, CDR1 is SEHNR, CDR2 FQNEAQ (reference sequence). V was trimmed by 5 bases and J by 1 base, leaving 11 bases between them. This CDR3 has 14 residues. Here the CDR3 reads CASSPTTGNTEAFF. In DNA form, the CDR3 reads TGTGCCAGCAGCCCGACGACAGGGAACACTGAAGCTTTCTTT.

The chain uses TRBV15 and TRBJ2-2; D is unclear. This CDR3 comprises 14 residues. V was trimmed by 1 base and J by 3 bases, leaving 6 bases between them. Germline CDR1 and CDR2: LNHNV and YYDKDF (reference sequence). Here the CDR3 reads CATSRAVYTGELFF. The CDR3 region has the DNA TGTGCCACCAGCAGAGCGGTTTACACCGGGGAGCTGTTTTTT.

This clone has more than one count but fewer than ten. This chain joins TRBV9 and TRBJ2-1, with TRBD2 matching 12 bases. Germline CDR1 is SGDLS and CDR2 is YYNGEE. Trimming at V came to 2 bases and at J to 4 bases, leaving 1 base not matched to a gene. CDR3 length equals 15 residues. The CDR3 here is CASSVGLAGYNEQFF. In nucleotides, the CDR3 is TGTGCCAGCAGCGTGGGACTAGCGGGTTACAATGAGCAGTTCTTC.

This clone was counted a few times. The chain is built from TRBV5-1 and TRBJ1-2, with 8 bases that match TRBD1. V was clipped by 0 bases and J by 6 bases; unmatched bases: 7. The CDR3 covers 15 residues. CDR1 and CDR2 (germline): SGHRS, YFSETQ. The CDR3 sequence: CASSLGDRMLDGYTF. The DNA for the CDR3 is TGCGCCAGCAGCTTGGGGGACAGGATGCTTGATGGCTACACCTTC.

J is TRBJ2-3 and V is TRBV19; D is perhaps TRBD1 (5 bases). The CDR3 is 13 residues long. V was trimmed by 4 bases and J by 2 bases, leaving 7 bases between them. Germline values: CDR1 LNHDA, CDR2 SQIVND (reference sequence). As DNA, the CDR3 is TGTGCCAGTAGTACAGGGATCACAGATACGCAGTATTTT. As protein: CASSTGITDTQYF.

The V and J genes are TRBV2 and TRBJ2-7; perhaps TRBD2 as D (5 bases). In germline, CDR1 is SNHLY, CDR2 FYNNEI. The CDR3 loop spans 13 amino acids. With 3 bases removed from V and 0 bases from J, the gap between germline ends came to 6 bases. The DNA of the CDR3 is TGTGCCAGCAGTGACACTAGCTCCTACGAGCAGTACTTC. Translated, it gives CASSDTSSYEQYF.

This clone has a handful of counts. The J gene is TRBJ1-4, the V gene TRBV19; D is uncertain. Trimming pared 2 bases from V and 5 bases from J, leaving 15 bases between. The CDR3 runs to 16 residues. Per germline, CDR1 LNHDA and CDR2 SQIVND (reference sequence). CDR3 sequence: CASSIPDGVPNEKLFF. The DNA for the CDR3 is TGTGCCAGTAGTATACCCGACGGAGTCCCGAATGAAAAACTGTTTTTT.

The chain employs TRBV2 and TRBJ2-1; 9 bases line up with TRBD1. After removal of 6 bases from V and 2 bases from J, the junction contained 2 bases not matched to a gene. Germline lookup yields CDR1 SNHLY and CDR2 FYNNEI. This CDR3 region has 14 residues. CDR3 coding DNA: TGTGCCAGCAGGGGGGACAGGGCCTACAATGAGCAGTTCTTC. This gives the protein CASRGDRAYNEQFF.

The chain couples TRBV4-1 to TRBJ1-1; 8 bases line up with TRBD1. With 0 bases clipped from V and 2 bases from J, the junction kept 5 bases outside the gene matches. The CDR3 loop spans 16 amino acids. The V gene's germline CDR1 is MGHRA and CDR2 YSYEKL. CDR3 region: CASSQDPGTGNTEAFF. The CDR3 DNA reads as TGCGCCAGCAGCCAAGATCCGGGGACAGGCAACACTGAAGCTTTCTTT.

The V call is TRBV4-1, the J call TRBJ2-5; 12 bases line up with TRBD2. The germline gives CDR1 MGHRA, CDR2 YSYEKL. Losses at the gene ends were 1 base for V and 2 bases for J; bases not matched to a gene: 5. This CDR3 is built from 17 residues. Written as DNA, the CDR3 is TGCGCCAGCAGCCAAGCCCTAGCGGGGGGGGCTCAAGAGACCCAGTACTTC. Residues: CASSQALAGGAQETQYF.

This clone was observed a handful of times. The chain carries TRBV13 and TRBJ1-2; a possible D gene is TRBD1 (6 bases). The V and J ends lost 2 bases and 4 bases respectively, with 14 bases between them. CDR3 length equals 15 residues. Per the germline V gene, CDR1 is PRHDT and CDR2 is FYEKMQ (reference sequence). The CDR3 nucleotides read TGTGCCAGCAGCTTAACAGGGCGATTAATCTATGGCTACACCTTC. Translating it yields CASSLTGRLIYGYTF.

The chain is built from TRBV16 and TRBJ2-1, with 9 bases identical to TRBD2. Germline V CDR1 and CDR2: KGHSY, FQNENV. The CDR3 runs to 16 residues. The junction had 9 bases not matched to a gene; V was cut back by 2 bases and J by 7 bases. CDR3 nucleotide sequence: TGTGCCAGCAGCCAACGCGGGCGGGGGGGCCGAAATGAGCAGTTCTTC. This codes for CASSQRGRGGRNEQFF.

The chain couples TRBV19 to TRBJ1-1; 7 bases match TRBD1. Germline values: CDR1 LNHDA, CDR2 SQIVND (reference sequence). Unmatched junction bases numbered 6, after V lost 7 bases and J lost 1 base. The CDR3 is 14 residues long. The CDR3 nucleotides are TGTGCCAGTAACCCCGGGACAGCGAACACTGAAGCTTTCTTT. Its translation is CASNPGTANTEAFF. Using reference TRBV19 and TRBJ1-1 for the parts outside the CDR3, the full variable domain is DGGITQSPKYLFRKEGQNVTLSCEQNLNHDAMYWYRQDPGQGLRLIYYSQIVNDFQKGDIAEGYSVSREKKESFPLTVTSAQKNPTAFYLCASNPGTANTEAFFGQGTRLTVV.

J is TRBJ2-1 and V is TRBV7-9; 8 nucleotides agree with TRBD2. CDR3 size: 16 residues. Germline CDR1 reads SEHNR; CDR2 reads FQNEAQ (reference sequence). The V segment lost 2 bases and the J segment 3 bases; nucleotides outside the gene matches: 6. Written as DNA, the CDR3 is TGTGCCAGCAGCTTATCAGGGGCGGGGGGCTACAATGAGCAGTTCTTC. Translation: CASSLSGAGGYNEQFF.

This clone was seen more than once but under ten times. This chain links TRBV6-1 with TRBJ1-3, with 10 bases that match TRBD1. This CDR3 has 14 residues. J lost 2 bases, V lost 7 bases, and 2 bases had no gene match. Per germline, CDR1 MNHNS and CDR2 SASEGT. Written as DNA, the CDR3 is TGTGCCAGCACCGGGACAGGGGCTGGAAACACCATATATTTT. It yields the protein CASTGTGAGNTIYF.

This clone has more than one count but fewer than ten. The V gene is TRBV7-9, the J gene TRBJ2-2; D ambiguous. The germline gives CDR1 SEHNR, CDR2 FQNEAQ (reference sequence). The germline V and J ends were trimmed by 1 base and 8 bases, with 11 bases remaining between them. The CDR3 consists of 14 residues. In DNA, the CDR3 is TGTGCCAGCAGCTTAGATGGAGAGGCAGGGGAGCTGTTTTTT. Its translation: CASSLDGEAGELFF.

This clone was seen a handful of times. The chain joins TRBV6-1 to TRBJ1-5; the D gene is possibly TRBD1 (6 bases). This CDR3 has 12 amino acids. Trimming took off 5 bases at V and 9 bases at J, with 11 bases between the two ends. Germline values: CDR1 MNHNS, CDR2 SASEGT. The CDR3 sequence is CASSQGYRPQHF. CDR3 coding DNA: TGTGCCAGCAGTCAGGGGTACCGGCCCCAGCATTTT.

The chain carries TRBV28 and TRBJ1-2; 8 bases are a match to TRBD1. The CDR3 extends over 14 amino acids. The germline gives CDR1 MDHEN, CDR2 SYDVKM. V lost 6 bases and J lost 2; bases outside the gene matches: 5. CDR3 amino acids: CASSQGAANYGYTF. The CDR3 nucleotides are TGTGCCAGCAGCCAGGGGGCGGCGAACTATGGCTACACCTTC.